The present entry profiles one T cell receptor beta chain with its context. Its specificity is unknown. The data were taken from a study of cytomegalovirus exposure and HLA in healthy donors. Broader study findings: Earlier analysis yielded a pattern in which most TCR beta V segments were productive about 90% or about 30% of the time. In vitro assays verified that three CMV-associated chains recognized CMV antigens specifically. Overall, about 160 TCR beta chains were annotated as cytomegalovirus-associated. Versus the roughly 640-donor mean, an Asian-associated ancestry cluster reportedly showed fewer N-insertions in a later analysis.

CDR3 length equals 15 residues. Per germline, CDR1 SGDLS and CDR2 YYNGEE. V gave up 7 bases and J gave up 10 bases, with 24 bases separating them. In the PCR, 60 Vbeta and 13 Jbeta primers were used. TCRdb's table, derived via immunoSEQ multiplex PCR, lists solely in-frame clones and lacks some. Of about 77,000 clones listed, around 78% are singletons. The clonotype was recovered from a man aged 35 to 55 in good health and CMV-seronegative. Sequencing input: PBMCs. This chain joins TRBV9 and TRBJ2-1; D may be TRBD2 (7 bases). The chain's CDR3 is CASAPWGGGAGEQFF. The CDR3 nucleotides are TGTGCCAGCGCCCCTTGGGGAGGGGGGGCGGGCGAGCAGTTCTTC.